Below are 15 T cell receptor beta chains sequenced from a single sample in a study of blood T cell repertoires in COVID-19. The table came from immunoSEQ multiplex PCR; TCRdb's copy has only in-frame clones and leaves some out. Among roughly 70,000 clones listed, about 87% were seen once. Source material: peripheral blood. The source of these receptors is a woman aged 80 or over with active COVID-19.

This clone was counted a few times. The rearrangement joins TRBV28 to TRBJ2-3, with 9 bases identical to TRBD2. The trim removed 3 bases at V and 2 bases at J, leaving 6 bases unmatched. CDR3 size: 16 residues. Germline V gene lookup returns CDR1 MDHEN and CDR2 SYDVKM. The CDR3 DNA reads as TGTGCCAGCAGTTTTGCAACTAGCGGGCACACAGATACGCAGTATTTT. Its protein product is CASSFATSGHTDTQYF.

The CDR3 reads CASSQEGLAGKGYEQYF. DNA of the CDR3: TGTGCCAGCAGCCAAGAAGGACTAGCGGGAAAGGGGTACGAGCAGTACTTC. The rearrangement links TRBV3-1 (or the pseudogene TRBV3-2) to TRBJ2-7; TRBD2 matches at 12 bases. The CDR3 is made up of 17 amino acids. The germline CDR1 and CDR2 sequences are LGHDT and YNNKEL (reference sequence). V shed 0 bases, J shed 4 bases, and the junction held 7 bases outside the gene matches.

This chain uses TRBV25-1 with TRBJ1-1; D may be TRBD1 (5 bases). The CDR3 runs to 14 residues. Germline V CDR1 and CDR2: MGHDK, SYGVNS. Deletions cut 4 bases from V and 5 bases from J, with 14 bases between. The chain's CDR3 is CASSVGGTMTEAFF. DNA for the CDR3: TGTGCCAGCAGTGTCGGGGGGACCATGACTGAAGCTTTCTTT.

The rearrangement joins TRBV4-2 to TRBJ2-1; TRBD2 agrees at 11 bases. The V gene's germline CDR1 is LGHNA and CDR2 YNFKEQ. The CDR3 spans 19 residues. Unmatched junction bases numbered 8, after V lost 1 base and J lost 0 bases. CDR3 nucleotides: TGTGCCAGCAGCCAAGGATCCGGACTAGCGGGTAACTCCTACAATGAGCAGTTCTTC. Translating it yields CASSQGSGLAGNSYNEQFF.

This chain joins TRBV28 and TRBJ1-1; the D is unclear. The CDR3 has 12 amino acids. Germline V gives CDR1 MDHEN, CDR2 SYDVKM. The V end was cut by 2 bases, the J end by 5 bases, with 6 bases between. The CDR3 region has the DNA TGTGCCAGCAGTTTAGACGGGACTGAAGCTTTCTTT. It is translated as CASSLDGTEAFF.

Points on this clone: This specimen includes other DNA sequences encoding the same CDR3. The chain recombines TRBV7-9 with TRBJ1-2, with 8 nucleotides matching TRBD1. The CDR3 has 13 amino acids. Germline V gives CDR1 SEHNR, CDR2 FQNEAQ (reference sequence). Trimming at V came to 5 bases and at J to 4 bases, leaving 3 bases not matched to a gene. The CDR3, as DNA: TGTGCCAGCAGCGAACAGGGGGGCTATGGCTACACCTTC. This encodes CASSEQGGYGYTF.

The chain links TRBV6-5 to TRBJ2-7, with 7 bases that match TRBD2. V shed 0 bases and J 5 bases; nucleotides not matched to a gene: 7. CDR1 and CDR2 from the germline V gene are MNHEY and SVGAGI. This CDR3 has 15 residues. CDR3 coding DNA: TGTGCCAGCAGTTACTCCGTGGGGGAGGGCCACGAGCAGTACTTC. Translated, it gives CASSYSVGEGHEQYF.

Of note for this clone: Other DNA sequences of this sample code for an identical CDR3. The CDR3 spells CASSEYLGQVAYEQYF. DNA for the CDR3: TGTGCCAGCAGTGAATATCTTGGGCAGGTCGCCTACGAGCAGTACTTC. V usage is TRBV6-1 and J usage is TRBJ2-7; D ambiguous. The V end was cut by 2 bases, the J end by 2 bases, with 16 bases between. Germline V gene data show CDR1 as MNHNS and CDR2 as SASEGT. The CDR3 sequence is 16 residues long.

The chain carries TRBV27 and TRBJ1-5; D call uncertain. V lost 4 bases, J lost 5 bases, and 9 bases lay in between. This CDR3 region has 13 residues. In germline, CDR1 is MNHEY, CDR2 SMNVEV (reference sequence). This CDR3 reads CASSSQEDQPQHF. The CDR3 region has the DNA TGTGCCAGCAGTTCTCAGGAGGATCAGCCCCAGCATTTT.

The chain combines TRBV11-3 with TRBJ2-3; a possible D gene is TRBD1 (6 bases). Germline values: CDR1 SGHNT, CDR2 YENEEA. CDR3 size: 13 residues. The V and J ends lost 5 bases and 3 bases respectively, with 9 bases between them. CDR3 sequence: CASSTRGTDTQYF. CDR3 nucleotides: TGTGCCAGCAGCACCAGGGGTACAGATACGCAGTATTTT.

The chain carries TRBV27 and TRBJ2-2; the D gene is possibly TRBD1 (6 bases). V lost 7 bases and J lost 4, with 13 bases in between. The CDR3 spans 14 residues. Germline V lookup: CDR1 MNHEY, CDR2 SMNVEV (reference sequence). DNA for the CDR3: TGTGCCAGCACTCCTAGGGGGAGCACCGGGGAGCTGTTTTTT. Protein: CASTPRGSTGELFF.

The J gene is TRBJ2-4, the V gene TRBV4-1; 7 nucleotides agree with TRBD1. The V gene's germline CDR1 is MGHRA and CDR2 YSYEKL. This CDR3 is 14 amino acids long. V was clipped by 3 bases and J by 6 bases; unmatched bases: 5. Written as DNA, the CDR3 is TGCGCCAGCAGCCATCCGGGACAGCTAAACATTCAGTACTTC. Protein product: CASSHPGQLNIQYF.

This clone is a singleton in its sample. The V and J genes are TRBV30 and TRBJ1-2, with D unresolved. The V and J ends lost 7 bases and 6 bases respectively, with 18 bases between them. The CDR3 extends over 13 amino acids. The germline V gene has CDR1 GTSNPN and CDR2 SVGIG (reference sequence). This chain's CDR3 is CAFSPTSLHGYTF. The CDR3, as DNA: TGTGCCTTCTCCCCCACTTCCCTACATGGCTACACCTTC.

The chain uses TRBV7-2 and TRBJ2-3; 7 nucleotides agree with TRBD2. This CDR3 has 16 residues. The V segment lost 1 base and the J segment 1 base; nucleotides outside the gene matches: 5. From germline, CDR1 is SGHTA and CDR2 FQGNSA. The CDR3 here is CASSLGLAARTDTQYF. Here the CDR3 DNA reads TGTGCCAGCAGCTTAGGCCTAGCGGCCCGCACAGATACGCAGTATTTT.

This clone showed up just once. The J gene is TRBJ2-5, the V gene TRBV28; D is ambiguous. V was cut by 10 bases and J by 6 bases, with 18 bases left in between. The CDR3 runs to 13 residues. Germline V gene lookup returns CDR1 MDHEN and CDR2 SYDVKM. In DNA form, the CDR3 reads TGTGCCACCAACCGACGGGTAATCAAGACCCAGTACTTC. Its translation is CATNRRVIKTQYF.